This TCR beta chain was documented in a study of CD8 T cells in ankylosing spondylitis. In regard to this clonotype: The antigen is undetermined.

One entry per CDR3 protein, called by TCRdb with MiXCR from the 5' RACE reads. The repertoire holds 300,000 to 400,000 distinct CDR3 sequences, with approximately 20% as singletons. Study findings and constraints: The clones that were linked to disease were reported to be significantly enriched in matched synovial fluid samples from ankylosing spondylitis patients. Apparently characteristic of ankylosing spondylitis blood was a TCR beta motif (about 8 highly homologous variants).

The germline CDR1 and CDR2 sequences are SGHDN and FVKESK. Trimming cost V 0 bases and J 0 bases, with 9 bases left between them. The CDR3 totals 16 residues. Sequencing was done on a sample of blood, either unsorted or a sorted T cell fraction (not recorded which). This chain connects TRBV14 to TRBJ2-1, with D possibly matching TRBD1 (5 bases). The source of this sequence is a male donor with ankylosing spondylitis. This chain's CDR3 is CASSQELQDSYNEQFF. The CDR3 DNA is TGTGCCAGCAGCCAAGAATTACAGGACTCCTACAATGAGCAGTTCTTC.